Following are 6 T cell receptor beta chains from one sample sequenced in a study of blood T cell repertoires in COVID-19. Sequenced by immunoSEQ multiplex PCR; TCRdb stores in-frame clones only, minus some. The repertoire holds under 150,000 clones, with around 76% as singletons. Sequencing used peripheral blood. The receptors stem from an older man with acute or convalescent COVID-19.

This clone appeared once. The chain couples TRBV6-5 to TRBJ2-7, with D perhaps TRBD2 (5 bases). The CDR3 extends over 16 amino acids. Trimming cost V 2 bases and J 3 bases, with 17 bases left between them. From germline, CDR1 is MNHEY and CDR2 SVGAGI. Written as DNA, the CDR3 is TGTGCCAGCAGTTACGCCTCCGGGAAACCCATCTACGAGCAGTACTTC. Translation: CASSYASGKPIYEQYF.

V and J are TRBV7-2 and TRBJ1-1; D gene unclear. The germline CDR1 and CDR2 sequences are SGHTA and FQGNSA. The V gene lost 2 bases and the J gene lost 0 bases, with 4 bases spanning the gap. This CDR3 spans 13 amino acids. The CDR3: CASSLQMNTEAFF. The CDR3 DNA sequence: TGTGCCAGCAGCTTACAGATGAACACTGAAGCTTTCTTT. The full variable domain, rest sourced from reference TRBV7-2 and TRBJ1-1, is GAGVSQSPSNKVTEKGKDVELRCDPISGHTALYWYRQSLGQGLEFLIYFQGNSAPDKSGLPSDRFSAERTGGSVSTLTIQRTQQEDSAVYLCASSLQMNTEAFFGQGTRLTVV.

This chain's CDR3 is CATSRDFRRGRDIQYF. CDR3 nucleotides: TGTGCCACCAGCAGAGATTTTAGGCGGGGCAGAGACATTCAGTACTTC. The chain links TRBV15 to TRBJ2-4; D possibly corresponds to TRBD2 (6 bases). This CDR3 is built from 16 residues. The germline V and J ends were trimmed by 0 bases and 8 bases, with 17 bases remaining between them. Per germline, CDR1 LNHNV and CDR2 YYDKDF (reference sequence).

The rearrangement joins TRBV7-9 to TRBJ2-2, with 12 bases matching TRBD2. V lost 5 bases and J lost 6; bases outside the gene matches: 7. CDR1 and CDR2 from the germline V gene are SEHNR and FQNEAQ (reference sequence). The CDR3 loop spans 16 amino acids. The CDR3 sequence: CASSTGGLAGPGELFF. The DNA for the CDR3 is TGTGCCAGCAGCACGGGCGGACTAGCGGGGCCCGGGGAGCTGTTTTTT.

In DNA form, the CDR3 reads TGTGCCAGCAGCCCCACGAGGGGGACAGATACGCAGTATTTT. Translated, it gives CASSPTRGTDTQYF. The rearrangement joins TRBV11-3 to TRBJ2-3; the D gene is possibly TRBD1 (6 bases). The V gene lost 5 bases and the J gene lost 3 bases, with 12 bases spanning the gap. Germline V CDR1 and CDR2: SGHNT, YENEEA. The CDR3 runs to 14 residues.

The chain is built from TRBV5-5 and TRBJ1-4, with D tentatively TRBD1 (6 bases). Germline assignment: CDR1 SGHKS and CDR2 YYEKEE (reference sequence). Trimming removed 5 bases at V and 3 bases at J, with 11 bases between. The CDR3 is made up of 14 amino acids. The CDR3 loop reads CASRSGVANEKLFF. The CDR3 DNA follows: TGTGCCAGCAGGTCAGGGGTGGCTAATGAAAAACTGTTTTTT. The complete variable domain, with remaining parts taken from reference TRBV5-5 and TRBJ1-4, reads DAGVTQSPTHLIKTRGQQVTLRCSPISGHKSVSWYQQVLGQGPQFIFQYYEKEERGRGNFPDRFSARQFPNYSSELNVNALLLGDSALYLCASRSGVANEKLFFGSGTQLSVL.